The rows below give T cell receptor beta chains drawn from one sample of a study of T cells in Graves' hyperthyroidism and ophthalmopathy. TCRdb analysed the multiplex PCR reads with MiXCR anew, one entry per CDR3 protein. The table has around 270,000 distinct CDR3 sequences, approximately 19% seen once; the top ten hold roughly 40%. The sequenced sample consisted of blood. These receptors were obtained from a man aged 45-60 years with Graves' ophthalmopathy. Each CDR3 is given with its conserved first and last residue. The D gene is left open where the match is weak. A row's size may be missing; if present it is once, few, many or a size class.

D,J,size,V,CDR3,DNA
.,TRBJ2-7,many,TRBV30,CAWSVRGALGEQYF,TGTGCCTGGAGTGTACGGGGCGCCCTAGGAGAGCAGTACTTC
.,TRBJ2-7,.,TRBV27,CASSSGRREQYF,TGTGCCAGCAGTTCCGGACGGCGCGAGCAGTACTTC
.,TRBJ2-2,.,TRBV6-1,CASRISMAGELFF,TGTGCCAGCAGAATTTCGATGGCCGGGGAGCTGTTTTTT
TRBD1,TRBJ2-7,few,TRBV5-1,CASSLPGTASYEQYF,TGCGCCAGCAGCTTGCCTGGGACAGCCTCCTACGAGCAGTACTTC
.,TRBJ2-5,many,TRBV5-5,CASSHGSGHEETQYF,TGTGCCAGCAGCCATGGATCGGGACATGAAGAGACCCAGTACTTC
TRBD2,TRBJ2-1,.,TRBV7-3,CASSPTAGGSNEQFF,TGTGCCAGCAGCCCGACAGCGGGAGGTTCGAATGAGCAGTTCTTC
.,TRBJ1-1,.,TRBV6-5,CASSYGPNTEAFF,TGTGCCAGCAGTTACGGGCCTAACACTGAAGCTTTCTTT
.,TRBJ1-1,many,TRBV6-1,CASKSVSGAFF,TGTGCCAGCAAAAGTGTCAGCGGAGCTTTCTTT
.,TRBJ1-1,few,TRBV28,CASSQQGLNTEAFF,TGTGCCAGCAGTCAACAGGGCCTGAACACTGAAGCTTTCTTT
.,TRBJ2-1,many,TRBV3-1,CATKTNTDSQGVNEQFF,TGTGCCACCAAGACGAATACGGACTCCCAGGGTGTGAATGAGCAGTTCTTC
TRBD1,TRBJ2-2,few,TRBV10-2,CASSGTGGFTGELFF,TGCGCCAGCAGTGGGACAGGGGGATTCACCGGGGAGCTGTTTTTT
.,TRBJ1-2,many,TRBV3-1,CASSQDPKVYGYTF,TGTGCCAGCAGCCAAGACCCGAAGGTCTATGGCTACACCTTC
.,TRBJ2-2,.,TRBV6-1,CASSEWLGEGELFF,TGTGCCAGCAGTGAATGGCTGGGTGAAGGGGAGCTGTTTTTT
.,TRBJ2-7,many,TRBV2,CASSFPAAGQPYEQYF,TGTGCCAGCAGTTTTCCGGCAGCGGGACAACCCTACGAGCAGTACTTC
.,TRBJ1-1,many,TRBV5-6,CASSLRSRLNTEAFF,TGTGCCAGCAGCTTGAGGTCGCGTCTGAACACTGAAGCTTTCTTT
.,TRBJ2-3,many,TRBV20-1,CSARRGYRADTQYF,TGCAGTGCCCGGCGGGGTTATAGGGCAGATACGCAGTATTTT
.,TRBJ2-3,many,TRBV6-5,CASSYPGTDTQYF,TGTGCCAGCAGTTACCCCGGCACAGATACGCAGTATTTT
.,TRBJ2-1,few,TRBV12-3/TRBV12-4,CASSSALVYNEQFF,TGTGCCAGCAGTTCAGCGCTGGTCTACAATGAGCAGTTCTTC
.,TRBJ1-2,few,TRBV14,CANSQDMTAYGYTF,TGTGCCAACAGCCAAGACATGACAGCCTATGGCTACACCTTC
TRBD2,TRBJ2-3,once,TRBV9,CASSPALSGSRDTQYF,TGTGCCAGCAGCCCGGCGCTCAGCGGGAGCCGAGATACGCAGTATTTT
TRBD1,TRBJ1-1,.,TRBV28,CASSFPGTGNGAFF,TGTGCCAGCAGTTTCCCCGGGACAGGGAATGGAGCTTTCTTT
.,TRBJ2-7,few,TRBV6-1,CASRNNFYEQYF,TGTGCCAGCAGGAACAATTTCTACGAGCAGTACTTC
.,TRBJ2-5,few,TRBV5-1,CASSRAGDAETQYF,TGCGCCAGCAGCAGGGCAGGGGACGCAGAGACCCAGTACTTC
TRBD2,TRBJ2-7,few,TRBV28,CASSLAGGRGYEQYF,TGTGCCAGCAGTCTAGCGGGGGGGCGGGGATACGAGCAGTACTTC
.,TRBJ1-5,many,TRBV12-3/TRBV12-4,CASSWGAGNQPQHF,TGTGCCAGCAGTTGGGGGGCGGGCAATCAGCCCCAGCATTTT
TRBD2,TRBJ2-1,many,TRBV2,CATESSGGPNEQFF,TGTGCCACCGAATCCAGCGGGGGCCCTAATGAGCAGTTCTTC
TRBD2,TRBJ2-5,many,TRBV20-1,CSAIDLGAGDRETQYF,TGCAGTGCTATCGACCTGGGAGCGGGAGACCGCGAGACCCAGTACTTC
.,TRBJ1-6,few,TRBV11-3,CASSLAENSPLHF,TGTGCCAGCAGCTTAGCTGAAAATTCACCCCTCCACTTT
TRBD2,TRBJ2-1,few,TRBV6-1,CASRTTGGRTNEQFF,TGTGCCAGCAGGACAACGGGCGGGAGGACCAATGAGCAGTTCTTC
.,TRBJ1-4,.,TRBV28,CASRGDFEEKLFF,TGTGCCAGCAGAGGGGACTTCGAAGAAAAACTGTTTTTT
.,TRBJ1-2,many,TRBV15,CATSRERGRYYGYTF,TGTGCCACCAGCAGAGAGAGGGGCAGATACTATGGCTACACCTTC
TRBD1,TRBJ1-2,many,TRBV25-1,CASSPRAIRGQGNYGYTF,TGTGCCAGCAGTCCCCGGGCGATCAGGGGGCAGGGGAACTATGGCTACACCTTC
.,TRBJ2-7,few,TRBV13,CASSLRGVDRAYEQYF,TGTGCCAGCAGCTTACGGGGGGTGGACAGGGCATACGAGCAGTACTTC
.,TRBJ2-7,many,TRBV7-2,CASSLGPLTSSYEQYF,TGTGCCAGCAGCTTGGGGCCACTCACGTCCTCCTACGAGCAGTACTTC
.,TRBJ2-3,many,TRBV10-3,CAISESDGRTDTQYF,TGTGCCATCAGTGAGTCAGACGGACGCACAGATACGCAGTATTTT
TRBD2,TRBJ2-1,many,TRBV7-9,CASSLLREGHNEQFF,TGTGCCAGCAGCTTATTGCGGGAGGGGCACAATGAGCAGTTCTTC
.,TRBJ2-3,many,TRBV11-1,CASSLMGGGGTDTQYF,TGTGCCAGCAGCTTAATGGGTGGCGGGGGCACAGATACGCAGTATTTT
.,TRBJ1-2,few,TRBV28,CASSTGPGYTF,TGTGCCAGCAGTACAGGGCCGGGCTACACCTTC
TRBD2,TRBJ2-3,many,TRBV7-3,CASSPWGGADTQYF,TGTGCCAGCAGCCCATGGGGAGGGGCGGATACGCAGTATTTT
TRBD2,TRBJ2-1,.,TRBV2,CASSELAGGPRGQFF,TGTGCCAGCAGTGAACTAGCGGGAGGGCCCCGGGGGCAGTTCTTC
.,TRBJ2-1,.,TRBV6-1,CASSDHLWEYGYNEQFF,TGTGCCAGCAGTGACCACTTGTGGGAGTACGGCTACAATGAGCAGTTCTTC
.,TRBJ2-3,many,TRBV7-2,CASSKLRTDTQYF,TGTGCCAGCAGTAAGCTAAGGACAGATACGCAGTATTTT
.,TRBJ2-3,few,TRBV24-1,CATSDFGRKGTDTQYF,TGTGCCACCAGTGATTTTGGCAGGAAGGGCACAGATACGCAGTATTTT
.,TRBJ2-3,many,TRBV13,CASSPPSGTTTDTQYF,TGTGCCAGCAGCCCTCCATCCGGGACGACCACAGATACGCAGTATTTT
TRBD2,TRBJ2-2,many,TRBV12-3/TRBV12-4,CASSSTGSGRTGELFF,TGTGCCAGCAGTTCCACGGGGAGCGGGAGGACCGGGGAGCTGTTTTTT